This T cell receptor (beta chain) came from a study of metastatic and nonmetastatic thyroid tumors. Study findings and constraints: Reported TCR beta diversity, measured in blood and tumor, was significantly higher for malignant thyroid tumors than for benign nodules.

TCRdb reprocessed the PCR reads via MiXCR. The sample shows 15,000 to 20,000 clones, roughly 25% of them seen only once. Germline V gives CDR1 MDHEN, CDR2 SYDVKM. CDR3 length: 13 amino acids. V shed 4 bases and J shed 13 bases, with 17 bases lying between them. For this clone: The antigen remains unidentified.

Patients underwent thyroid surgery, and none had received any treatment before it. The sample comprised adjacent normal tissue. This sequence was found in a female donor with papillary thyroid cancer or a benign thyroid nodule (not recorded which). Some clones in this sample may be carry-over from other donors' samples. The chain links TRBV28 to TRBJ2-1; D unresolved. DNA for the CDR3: TGTGCCAGCAGTTCCCCCATGGGGATGGGTCAGTTCTTC. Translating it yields CASSSPMGMGQFF. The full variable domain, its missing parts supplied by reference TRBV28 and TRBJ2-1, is DVKVTQSSRYLVKRTGEKVFLECVQDMDHENMFWYRQDPGLGLRLIYFSYDVKMKEKGDIPEGYSVSREKKERFSLILESASTNQTSMYLCASSSPMGMGQFFGPGTRLTVL.